This TCR beta chain comes out of a study of T cells in Graves' hyperthyroidism and ophthalmopathy (dated by TCRdb to about 2019). Turning to the overall study: Peripheral blood samples were taken at the time of initial diagnosis, prior to any treatment. An independent validation cohort of some 18 hyperthyroidism patients and some 15 patients who later progressed to ophthalmopathy tested prospective prediction of ophthalmopathy. Thyroid tissue and blood T-cell repertoires from about six Graves' hyperthyroidism patients were also compared in the study. The paper describes TCR Vbeta CDR3 sequencing of fewer than 150 peripheral blood samples, made up of 43 ophthalmopathy patients, 70 to 75 hyperthyroidism patients and some 17 progressor patients. After sampling, hyperthyroidism patients received methimazole starting at 30 mg daily, and ophthalmopathy patients received high-dose intravenous methylprednisolone. To identify TCR V-J signatures that set the groups apart, the researchers used a discovery cohort of 100 patients, made up of 43 with Graves' ophthalmopathy and 55 to 65 with stable Graves' hyperthyroidism. The approximately 90 discovery patients were randomly split 7:3 into training and test sets.

The germline V gene specifies MDHEN as CDR1 and SYDVKM as CDR2. V and J lose 1 base and 4 bases, and a span of 14 bases separates them. Measured from the cysteine to the phenylalanine, the CDR3 is 16 residues long. Only the CDR3 DNA stays, 48 bases, in frame from base 1. Points the paper makes about the study in general: A model built on a 13 V-J signature distinguished ophthalmopathy from stable hyperthyroidism, reaching approximately 89% sensitivity and 81.08% specificity in cross-validation and 80%/75% in testing. Most expanded thyroid clonotypes (frequency above 0.001) were also found in blood, which suggests that blood repertoires may mirror thyroid immune responses. Sample size was not statistically predetermined, and investigators were not blinded to group allocation. During validation, the model predicted progression to ophthalmopathy a median of approximately six months ahead of onset, with almost 71% sensitivity and 72.22% specificity.

Stable Graves' hyperthyroidism was defined as no progression to ophthalmopathy during 18 months of follow-up. Hyperthyroidism patients were newly diagnosed, had a disease duration of under 2 months, and were aged 18 to 65 years. Exclusion was applied to patients with uncontrolled infections, other autoimmune diseases, pregnancy or lactation. Diagnoses were established on the basis of clinical symptoms, serum thyroxine and TRAb, thyroid ultrasound, and orbital computed tomography. Ficoll-Paque density gradient centrifugation was used to isolate PBMCs from under 11 ml of fresh peripheral blood. Total RNA was extracted with Trizol reagent, and quality was checked on an Agilent 2100 Bioanalyzer. This clonotype was observed many times. It lacks a known antigen. No clone much larger than this one lies a single base away; base qualities are absent. The TCR beta CDR3 regions were amplified from the RNA transcripts. A first-round RT-PCR of the TCR CDR3 used the HTBI primer set with the Qiagen OneStep RT-PCR kit. Libraries were constructed in a second round of multiplex PCR, after which size selection and purification were carried out. Sequencing of the libraries was done on an Illumina HiSeq2000 using paired-end 100 bp reads. The authors' analysis ran thus. SOAPnuke was used to process the raw data, throwing out any read that contained adapters or uncalled bases, had a mean Phred below 15, or lacked an exact constant-primer or identifier match. High-quality paired reads were merged with COPE v1.2.5, and unique nucleotide sequences were defined as clonotypes. Clonotypes were aligned to IMGT TRBV, TRBD and TRBJ reference segments using MiTCR v1.1. Only V-J combinations with frequency above 0.0001, covering 99.2% of repertoires, were analysed. The TCS score was defined as F50 (clonal expansion) divided by E x V (chaos), with BLOSUM62-based TCRdist calculated between CDR3 peptides within each V-J. Welch's t-statistics and random forest reduced around 520 V-J features to 10 to 15, which were used in a naive Bayes classifier (R e1071). TCRdb reran the public reads through fastp at Q25 and MiXCR, keeping productive beta chains. When rows share a CDR3 protein, they turn into one entry using the most common DNA and genes. These V and J calls derive from TCRdb rather than the authors' analysis. This sample comprises more than 300,000 distinct CDR3 sequences, around 14% of them detected only once. Approximately 23% of the sample belongs to the ten largest clones.

The chain links TRBV28 with TRBJ2-1; the D gene is perhaps TRBD1 or TRBD2, as each covers 5 bases. Sequencing was done on a sample of blood. The clonotype comes from a woman in her 30s with Graves' hyperthyroidism. The DNA is TGTGCCAGCAGTTTATCTTGGGGGTCGGGATACAATGAGCAGTTCTTC. It is translated as CASSLSWGSGYNEQFF. The reference TRBV28 and TRBJ2-1 proteins fill in what lies around the CDR3, so the full variable domain reads DVKVTQSSRYLVKRTGEKVFLECVQDMDHENMFWYRQDPGLGLRLIYFSYDVKMKEKGDIPEGYSVSREKKERFSLILESASTNQTSMYLCASSLSWGSGYNEQFFGPGTRLTVL.